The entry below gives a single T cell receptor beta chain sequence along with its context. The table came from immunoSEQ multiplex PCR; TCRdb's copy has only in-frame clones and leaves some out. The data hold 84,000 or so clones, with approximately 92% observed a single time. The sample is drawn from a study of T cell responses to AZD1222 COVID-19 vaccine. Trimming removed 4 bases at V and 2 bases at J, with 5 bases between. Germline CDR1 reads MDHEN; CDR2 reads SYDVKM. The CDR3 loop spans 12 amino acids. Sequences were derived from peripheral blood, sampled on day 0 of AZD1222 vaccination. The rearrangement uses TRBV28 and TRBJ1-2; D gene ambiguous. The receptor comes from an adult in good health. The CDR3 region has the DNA TGTGCCAGCAGTTACACAAACTATGGCTACACCTTC. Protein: CASSYTNYGYTF.